Listed below are T cell receptor beta chains from one sample, sequenced in a study of T cell repertoires in cytomegalovirus infection. Via MiXCR, TCRdb re-called the reads, giving one row per CDR3 protein. Here the sample spans about 300,000 distinct CDR3 sequences, around 9.1% being singletons. The specimen sequenced was PBMCs. The receptors were sampled from a human donor in good health (CMV status not recorded). Some clones in this sample may be carry-over from other donors' samples. The CDR3 runs from the conserved cysteine through the conserved F or W. The D gene is left open where the match is weak. Clone size is given for some rows only: seen once, a few or many times, or a class if the clone is expanded.

V gene: TRBV28
clone size: many
J gene: TRBJ2-5
D gene: .
CDR3 protein: CASAGKETQYF
CDR3 DNA: TGTGCCAGCGCCGGGAAGGAGACCCAGTACTTC

V gene: TRBV24-1
clone size: .
J gene: TRBJ2-2
D gene: .
CDR3 protein: CATSDFRSEELFF
CDR3 DNA: TGTGCCACCAGTGATTTTCGTAGTGAGGAGCTGTTTTTT

V gene: TRBV18
clone size: many
J gene: TRBJ1-3
D gene: .
CDR3 protein: CASSPNAISGNTIYF
CDR3 DNA: TGTGCCAGCTCACCAAACGCCATCTCTGGAAACACCATATATTTT

V gene: TRBV7-2
clone size: many
J gene: TRBJ2-7
D gene: .
CDR3 protein: CASSLGQTPSYEQYF
CDR3 DNA: TGTGCCAGCAGCCTAGGACAGACACCATCCTACGAGCAGTACTTC

V gene: TRBV29-1
clone size: .
J gene: TRBJ1-2
D gene: TRBD1
CDR3 protein: CSVAVGQNYGYTF
CDR3 DNA: TGCAGCGTTGCGGTGGGACAGAACTATGGCTACACCTTC

V gene: TRBV10-3
clone size: many
J gene: TRBJ2-5
D gene: TRBD1
CDR3 protein: CAISRGQEETQYF
CDR3 DNA: TGTGCCATATCAAGGGGACAGGAAGAGACCCAGTACTTC

V gene: TRBV28
clone size: many
J gene: TRBJ1-2
D gene: TRBD1
CDR3 protein: CASSLGDRGLYGYTF
CDR3 DNA: TGTGCCAGCAGTTTAGGGGACAGGGGTCTCTATGGCTACACCTTC

V gene: TRBV20-1
clone size: many
J gene: TRBJ1-2
D gene: .
CDR3 protein: CSAIYGYTF
CDR3 DNA: TGCAGTGCCATCTATGGCTACACCTTC

V gene: TRBV9
clone size: few
J gene: TRBJ2-5
D gene: TRBD2
CDR3 protein: CASSASGGFQETQYF
CDR3 DNA: TGTGCCAGCAGTGCGAGCGGGGGGTTCCAAGAGACCCAGTACTTC

V gene: TRBV29-1
clone size: .
J gene: TRBJ2-3
D gene: .
CDR3 protein: CSVEDRAGLTDTQYF
CDR3 DNA: TGCAGCGTTGAAGATCGAGCGGGTCTGACAGATACGCAGTATTTT

V gene: TRBV9
clone size: many
J gene: TRBJ2-3
D gene: TRBD1
CDR3 protein: CASSVLQGGTDTQYF
CDR3 DNA: TGTGCCAGCAGCGTTCTCCAGGGGGGCACAGATACGCAGTATTTT

V gene: TRBV6-6
clone size: few
J gene: TRBJ1-6
D gene: .
CDR3 protein: CASSYSFQENSPLHF
CDR3 DNA: TGTGCCAGCAGTTACTCGTTCCAGGAGAATTCACCCCTCCACTTT

V gene: TRBV20-1
clone size: few
J gene: TRBJ1-1
D gene: .
CDR3 protein: CSARGDKSNTEAFF
CDR3 DNA: TGCAGTGCTAGGGGGGACAAATCGAACACTGAAGCTTTCTTT

V gene: TRBV7-9
clone size: .
J gene: TRBJ1-5
D gene: TRBD1
CDR3 protein: CASSFGQGLNQPQHF
CDR3 DNA: TGTGCCAGCAGCTTCGGACAGGGGCTTAATCAGCCCCAGCATTTT

V gene: TRBV5-4
clone size: .
J gene: TRBJ2-5
D gene: .
CDR3 protein: CASSNPVETQYF
CDR3 DNA: TGTGCCAGCAGCAACCCGGTAGAGACCCAGTACTTC

V gene: TRBV5-1
clone size: many
J gene: TRBJ2-2
D gene: .
CDR3 protein: CASSLTPSGTGELFF
CDR3 DNA: TGCGCCAGCAGCTTGACGCCGTCGGGCACCGGGGAGCTGTTTTTT

V gene: TRBV19
clone size: many
J gene: TRBJ1-1
D gene: .
CDR3 protein: CASSIIGTGSPEAFF
CDR3 DNA: TGTGCCAGTAGTATCATAGGTACAGGGAGTCCTGAAGCTTTCTTT

V gene: TRBV7-2
clone size: .
J gene: TRBJ1-5
D gene: TRBD1
CDR3 protein: CASSLHGTARGQPQHF
CDR3 DNA: TGTGCCAGCAGCTTACACGGGACAGCGAGAGGTCAGCCCCAGCATTTT

V gene: TRBV7-2
clone size: many
J gene: TRBJ1-4
D gene: .
CDR3 protein: CASSSGVGGEKLFF
CDR3 DNA: TGTGCCAGCAGCTCGGGTGTAGGAGGGGAAAAACTGTTTTTT

V gene: TRBV5-1
clone size: many
J gene: TRBJ2-3
D gene: .
CDR3 protein: CASSLAGRSSTDTQYF
CDR3 DNA: TGCGCCAGCAGCTTGGCCGGTCGGAGTAGCACAGATACGCAGTATTTT

V gene: TRBV2
clone size: few
J gene: TRBJ1-2
D gene: TRBD1
CDR3 protein: CASSDGTGPRGGYTF
CDR3 DNA: TGTGCCAGCAGCGATGGGACAGGTCCCCGCGGTGGCTACACCTTC

V gene: TRBV18
clone size: many
J gene: TRBJ2-3
D gene: TRBD2
CDR3 protein: CASSPRTRTDTQYF
CDR3 DNA: TGTGCCAGCTCACCCCGGACTAGGACAGATACGCAGTATTTT

V gene: TRBV4-2
clone size: many
J gene: TRBJ2-3
D gene: TRBD2
CDR3 protein: CASSPPRTSGGIRPSTDTQYF
CDR3 DNA: TGTGCCAGCAGCCCGCCCAGGACTAGCGGGGGGATACGACCTAGCACAGATACGCAGTATTTT

V gene: TRBV7-2
clone size: many
J gene: TRBJ1-2
D gene: .
CDR3 protein: CASSQAGGRRNYGYTF
CDR3 DNA: TGTGCCAGCAGCCAGGCCGGGGGGCGCCGTAACTATGGCTACACCTTC

V gene: TRBV6-5
clone size: many
J gene: TRBJ1-1
D gene: .
CDR3 protein: CASSPGLGAEAFF
CDR3 DNA: TGTGCCAGCAGTCCGGGGCTTGGGGCTGAAGCTTTCTTT

V gene: TRBV18
clone size: .
J gene: TRBJ1-5
D gene: .
CDR3 protein: CASSTERRDQPQHF
CDR3 DNA: TGTGCCAGCTCGACAGAACGACGGGATCAGCCCCAGCATTTT

V gene: TRBV6-2/TRBV6-3
clone size: many
J gene: TRBJ2-2
D gene: TRBD1
CDR3 protein: CASSYRDSYTGELFF
CDR3 DNA: TGTGCCAGCAGTTACCGGGACAGCTACACCGGGGAGCTGTTTTTT

V gene: TRBV7-2
clone size: many
J gene: TRBJ1-3
D gene: .
CDR3 protein: CASSPPGNTIYF
CDR3 DNA: TGTGCCAGCAGCCCGCCCGGGAACACCATATATTTT

V gene: TRBV2
clone size: many
J gene: TRBJ2-2
D gene: TRBD1
CDR3 protein: CASSPTGATGELFF
CDR3 DNA: TGTGCCAGCAGCCCGACAGGGGCCACCGGGGAGCTGTTTTTT

V gene: TRBV19
clone size: many
J gene: TRBJ2-5
D gene: .
CDR3 protein: CASPRPEGQETQYF
CDR3 DNA: TGTGCCAGTCCTCGCCCAGAGGGCCAAGAGACCCAGTACTTC

V gene: TRBV12-5
clone size: .
J gene: TRBJ1-5
D gene: .
CDR3 protein: CASGLPPHQPQHF
CDR3 DNA: TGTGCTAGTGGTTTGCCCCCTCATCAGCCCCAGCATTTT

V gene: TRBV9
clone size: many
J gene: TRBJ2-3
D gene: .
CDR3 protein: CASSVKGSRGDTQYF
CDR3 DNA: TGTGCCAGCAGCGTGAAGGGGTCTCGGGGGGATACGCAGTATTTT

V gene: TRBV6-2/TRBV6-3
clone size: .
J gene: TRBJ1-1
D gene: .
CDR3 protein: CASKEQPLNTEAFF
CDR3 DNA: TGTGCCAGCAAGGAACAGCCCTTGAACACTGAAGCTTTCTTT

V gene: TRBV15
clone size: many
J gene: TRBJ1-1
D gene: .
CDR3 protein: CATSSGPTRDTEAFF
CDR3 DNA: TGTGCCACCAGCAGTGGACCGACCCGTGACACTGAAGCTTTCTTT

V gene: TRBV7-9
clone size: few
J gene: TRBJ2-1
D gene: TRBD2
CDR3 protein: CASSPPAGAYNEQFF
CDR3 DNA: TGTGCCAGCAGCCCCCCGGCGGGGGCCTACAATGAGCAGTTCTTC

V gene: TRBV7-3
clone size: few
J gene: TRBJ1-2
D gene: .
CDR3 protein: CASSFVTQEPPNYGYTF
CDR3 DNA: TGTGCCAGCAGTTTTGTCACGCAGGAGCCTCCTAACTATGGCTACACCTTC

V gene: TRBV7-8
clone size: many
J gene: TRBJ2-3
D gene: TRBD1
CDR3 protein: CASSLGFIGTGSTDTQYF
CDR3 DNA: TGTGCCAGCAGCTTAGGATTCATAGGGACAGGGAGCACAGATACGCAGTATTTT

V gene: TRBV7-9
clone size: many
J gene: TRBJ2-2
D gene: .
CDR3 protein: CASSLVGDVGELFF
CDR3 DNA: TGTGCCAGCAGCTTAGTAGGGGACGTGGGGGAGCTGTTTTTT

V gene: TRBV3-1
clone size: .
J gene: TRBJ2-1
D gene: TRBD1
CDR3 protein: CASSRLYGTGDNEQFF
CDR3 DNA: TGTGCCAGCAGCCGACTGTACGGGACAGGGGACAATGAGCAGTTCTTC

V gene: TRBV4-1
clone size: .
J gene: TRBJ1-4
D gene: .
CDR3 protein: CASSQDPKGINEKLFF
CDR3 DNA: TGCGCCAGCAGCCAAGATCCCAAGGGGATTAATGAAAAACTGTTTTTT

V gene: TRBV28
clone size: .
J gene: TRBJ1-4
D gene: .
CDR3 protein: CASSFGAAGNEKLFF
CDR3 DNA: TGTGCCAGCAGTTTTGGGGCGGCGGGGAATGAAAAACTGTTTTTT

V gene: TRBV25-1
clone size: many
J gene: TRBJ1-2
D gene: .
CDR3 protein: CASTGTGPYGYTF
CDR3 DNA: TGTGCCAGCACCGGGACGGGACCTTATGGCTACACCTTC

V gene: TRBV7-6
clone size: .
J gene: TRBJ1-1
D gene: .
CDR3 protein: CASSLVHETANTEAFF
CDR3 DNA: TGTGCCAGCAGCTTAGTACACGAGACAGCGAACACTGAAGCTTTCTTT

V gene: TRBV18
clone size: many
J gene: TRBJ1-2
D gene: .
CDR3 protein: CASSPTPGPYYGYTF
CDR3 DNA: TGTGCCAGCTCACCGACCCCCGGGCCCTACTATGGCTACACCTTC

V gene: TRBV20-1
clone size: many
J gene: TRBJ1-5
D gene: TRBD1
CDR3 protein: CSARDLGQFNQPQHF
CDR3 DNA: TGCAGTGCTAGAGATTTGGGACAGTTCAATCAGCCCCAGCATTTT

V gene: TRBV10-3
clone size: few
J gene: TRBJ2-3
D gene: TRBD2
CDR3 protein: CAIRGTSGGSDTQYF
CDR3 DNA: TGTGCCATCAGAGGGACTAGCGGGGGGTCAGATACGCAGTATTTT

V gene: TRBV4-3
clone size: many
J gene: TRBJ1-2
D gene: .
CDR3 protein: CASSQGRWGSVNYGYTF
CDR3 DNA: TGCGCCAGCAGCCAAGGAAGATGGGGTTCAGTAAACTATGGCTACACCTTC

V gene: TRBV14
clone size: .
J gene: TRBJ2-1
D gene: TRBD1
CDR3 protein: CASSLSPDRVRWNEQFF
CDR3 DNA: TGTGCCAGCAGCCTCTCTCCGGACAGGGTTCGCTGGAATGAGCAGTTCTTC

V gene: TRBV28
clone size: many
J gene: TRBJ2-3
D gene: TRBD2
CDR3 protein: CASSPQGTRLAGGRRDTQYF
CDR3 DNA: TGTGCCAGCAGTCCGCAGGGGACCAGGCTAGCGGGGGGACGCAGGGATACGCAGTATTTT

V gene: TRBV29-1
clone size: .
J gene: TRBJ2-5
D gene: TRBD1
CDR3 protein: CSVETRGTGRETQYF
CDR3 DNA: TGCAGCGTTGAAACGAGAGGGACAGGAAGGGAGACCCAGTACTTC

V gene: TRBV20-1
clone size: .
J gene: TRBJ2-5
D gene: TRBD2
CDR3 protein: CSAPPPRLRTSGATQETQYF
CDR3 DNA: TGCAGTGCTCCTCCTCCCCGACTTAGGACTAGCGGGGCTACCCAAGAGACCCAGTACTTC

V gene: TRBV5-1
clone size: few
J gene: TRBJ1-2
D gene: .
CDR3 protein: CASSPTGFNYGYTF
CDR3 DNA: TGCGCCAGCAGCCCGACAGGATTTAACTATGGCTACACCTTC

V gene: TRBV7-2
clone size: many
J gene: TRBJ1-2
D gene: TRBD1
CDR3 protein: CASSSYGHRDRVGGYTF
CDR3 DNA: TGTGCCAGCAGCTCTTATGGCCACCGGGACAGGGTTGGTGGCTACACCTTC